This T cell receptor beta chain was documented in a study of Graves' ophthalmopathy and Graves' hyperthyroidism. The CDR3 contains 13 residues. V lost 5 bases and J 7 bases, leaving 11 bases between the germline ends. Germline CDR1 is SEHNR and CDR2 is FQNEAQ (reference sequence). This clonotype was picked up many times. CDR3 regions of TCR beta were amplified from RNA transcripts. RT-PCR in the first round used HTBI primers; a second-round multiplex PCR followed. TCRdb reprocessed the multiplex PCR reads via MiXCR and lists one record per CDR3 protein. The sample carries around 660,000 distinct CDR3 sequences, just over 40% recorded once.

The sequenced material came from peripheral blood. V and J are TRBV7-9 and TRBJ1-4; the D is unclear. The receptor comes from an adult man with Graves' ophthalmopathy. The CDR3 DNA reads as TGTGCCAGCAGCACCGTAGCCGGTGAAAAACTGTTTTTT. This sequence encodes CASSTVAGEKLFF.